Described below is a single T cell receptor (beta chain) sequence and its context. These data come from a study of PD-L1 blockade in urothelial cancer. The V gene end was trimmed by 5 bases and the J gene end by 6 bases; junction bases not matched to a gene: 5. The CDR3 covers 13 residues. The germline gives CDR1 ENHRY, CDR2 SYGVKD. Time point indicated: peripheral blood 6 weeks after treatment start. This table comes from immunoSEQ multiplex PCR, and its TCRdb copy is limited to in-frame clones, with some not included. The table has tens of thousands of clones, about 90% seen once. This material consisted of PBMCs, taken around atezolizumab (anti-PD-L1) treatment. The receptor's source is a man between 65 and 80 years old with urothelial cancer. The chain employs TRBV10-3 and TRBJ2-3; the match to TRBD2 covers 7 bases. CDR3 residues: CAISPGGLDTQYF. The CDR3 bases are TGTGCCATCAGTCCGGGAGGTTTGGATACGCAGTATTTT.